This T cell receptor (beta chain) was documented in a study (dated by TCRdb to 2016 to 2017). The library was generated by RT-PCR. The data were produced on an Illumina MiSeq. TCRdb trimmed public reads at Q25 via fastp, called clones via MiXCR and kept in-frame beta chains. Each CDR3 protein appears once, grouped with its most common genes and DNA. The sample table holds hundreds of thousands of distinct CDR3 sequences, of which around 14% were seen once. The biggest ten clones account for roughly 3.9% of the sample. This clonotype was found a few times. The clone's antigen remains unknown. No base qualities exist here, and no much larger clone lies one base off it. The clonotype originates from a female donor in good health, serving as a healthy control. The material sequenced was memory CD4+ T cells from blood.

At the DNA level, the sequence is TGCGCCAGCAGCTATGACCCGGGGAACACTGAAGCTTTCTTT. It specifies CASSYDPGNTEAFF. The chain links TRBV5-1 with TRBJ1-1; the D gene is not confidently resolved. Trimming at the junction amounts to 3 bases on V and 1 base on J, and the germline ends lie 10 bases apart. As encoded in the germline V gene, CDR1 is SGHRS while CDR2 is YFSETQ. The CDR3 runs 14 amino acids, cysteine and phenylalanine included. The entry retains the CDR3 DNA only, 42 bases that are in frame from base 1.